Given below is one T cell receptor (beta chain) in context. Its antigen is still unknown. This entry is derived from a study of shared clonotypes between healthy human individuals. Overall study context: The people who gave samples were a couple of women and a few men aged 18 to 49.

Naive CD8 isolation took CD45RO-negative cells positively selected for CCR7 and excluded terminally differentiated effector memory CD45RA+ cells. Every subset had its genomic DNA shared out evenly among several immunoSEQ plates. TCRdb keeps only in-frame clones here, not all; method: immunoSEQ multiplex PCR. In the table there are just over 2,000,000 clones, approximately 94% of which are singletons. The study, taken as a whole, reports: Shared clonotypes across all four donors exceeded non-shared ones in generation probability. Memory subsets generally showed lower estimated richness than naive subsets.

The CDR3 contains 13 residues. Germline loops: CDR1 MNHNS, CDR2 SASEGT. Sequenced input: naive CD8+ T cells sorted from blood. The V call is TRBV6-1, the J call TRBJ1-2, with TRBD1 as a possible D gene (5 bases). The origin of this receptor is a man between 18 and 29 years old in good health. The CDR3 loop is CASTGGSNYGYTF. CDR3 DNA: TGTGCTTCGACCGGGGGGTCTAACTATGGCTACACCTTC.